These T cell receptor beta chains were read from a single sample in a study of blood T cell repertoires in COVID-19. This table comes from immunoSEQ multiplex PCR, and its TCRdb copy is limited to in-frame clones, with some not included. Counted here are roughly 200,000 clones, 80% to 85% occurring once; the ten biggest clones make up about 11%. Sequencing used peripheral blood. The receptors come from an elderly woman with COVID-19, enrolled during active disease. The CDR3 runs from the conserved cysteine through the conserved F or W. The D gene is left open where the match is weak. A clone size is listed for some rows: how often the clone was seen (once, few, many), or a class if it is expanded.

J,size,length,V,D,DNA,CDR3
TRBJ2-3,-,15,TRBV19,-,TGTGCCAGCGCCCTCCGGGATTTACCCACAGATACGCAGTATTTT,CASALRDLPTDTQYF
TRBJ1-6,-,17,TRBV20-1,TRBD1,TGCAGTGCTAGTACCAGGGGGAAGTCAGCATATAATTCACCCCTCCACTTT,CSASTRGKSAYNSPLHF
TRBJ1-4,-,17,TRBV28,-,TGTGCCAGCAGTTCACAACGCTCCGGGACAACTAATGAAAAACTGTTTTTT,CASSSQRSGTTNEKLFF
TRBJ2-7,-,15,TRBV5-4,-,TGTGCCAGCCGAAGGGGGGGCGGGGAGAACTACGAGCAGTACTTC,CASRRGGGENYEQYF
TRBJ1-1,few,13,TRBV30,TRBD1,TGTGCCTGGCGACAGGGGATGAACACTGAAGCTTTCTTT,CAWRQGMNTEAFF
TRBJ2-2,few,15,TRBV5-1,-,TGCGCCAGCAGCCCCCAGACAGTTTCCCCCGGGGAGCTGTTTTTT,CASSPQTVSPGELFF
TRBJ2-2,once,13,TRBV24-1,TRBD1,TGTGCCACCGGGACAGCGAACACCGGGGAGCTGTTTTTT,CATGTANTGELFF
TRBJ2-5,-,16,TRBV11-2,TRBD2,TGTGCCAGCAGCTTAGTCTCTGTTAGCGGGGGAGAGACCCAGTACTTC,CASSLVSVSGGETQYF
TRBJ1-2,-,13,TRBV5-1,TRBD1,TGCGCCAGCAGCCCGGGACAGGGGTCGCGAGACACCTTC,CASSPGQGSRDTF
TRBJ2-1,-,14,TRBV13,-,TGTGCCAGCAGCCCCAGTTCACAGGGAAACGAGCAGTTCTTC,CASSPSSQGNEQFF
TRBJ2-4,few,16,TRBV3-1/TRBV3-2,TRBD2,TGTGCCAGCAGCCTGGGACTAGCGGGGCTAATAAACATTCAGTACTTC,CASSLGLAGLINIQYF
TRBJ2-3,-,13,TRBV7-3,-,TGTGCCAGCAGCTTAAAAGCGGGTGGGGCGCAGTATTTT,CASSLKAGGAQYF
TRBJ2-3,-,18,TRBV9,TRBD2,TGTGCCAGCTCCGGGACTAGCGGGGGGGCCCGTGTAACAGATACGCAGTATTTT,CASSGTSGGARVTDTQYF
TRBJ2-1,-,15,TRBV9,-,TGTGCCAGCAGCTCCCGGGACATTGGAAACAATGAGCAGTTCTTC,CASSSRDIGNNEQFF
TRBJ2-7,-,11,TRBV30,-,TGTGCCTGGAGTCATACCGGGGGGCAGTACTTC,CAWSHTGGQYF
TRBJ2-3,-,16,TRBV7-2,TRBD2,TGTGCCAGCAGCTCAGGACTAGCGGGGTACACAGATACGCAGTATTTT,CASSSGLAGYTDTQYF
TRBJ1-5,-,18,TRBV19,TRBD1,TGTGCCAGTAGTATTCAAGGGGTTACAGGGGGCAACAATCAGCCCCAGCATTTT,CASSIQGVTGGNNQPQHF
TRBJ1-2,-,13,TRBV5-1,-,TGCGCCAGCAGCCCGAGGACTGGAGATGGCTACACCTTC,CASSPRTGDGYTF
TRBJ1-1,once,14,TRBV18,-,TGTGCCAGCTCGACAGGTACTATGAGCACTGAAGCTTTCTTT,CASSTGTMSTEAFF
TRBJ2-3,-,16,TRBV2,TRBD2,TGTGCCAGCAGACGTTTTAGCGGGGGAATCACAGATACGCAGTATTTT,CASRRFSGGITDTQYF
TRBJ1-1,-,14,TRBV28,TRBD1,TGTGCCAGCAGCCCGGGACAGTTGAACACTGAAGCTTTCTTT,CASSPGQLNTEAFF
TRBJ2-3,-,14,TRBV5-4,TRBD1,TGTGCCAGCAGCCTCGACAGGGGCACAGATACGCAGTATTTT,CASSLDRGTDTQYF
TRBJ1-5,few,15,TRBV18,-,TGTGCCAGCTCACCATTAGAGGCCCAGAATCAGCCCCAGCATTTT,CASSPLEAQNQPQHF
TRBJ2-3,-,17,TRBV18,TRBD1,TGTGCCAGCTCACCTCAGAGGACAGGGCGGGTATCAGATACGCAGTATTTT,CASSPQRTGRVSDTQYF
TRBJ2-1,-,15,TRBV5-1,TRBD2,TGCGCCAGCAGCGAGCGGGGCCTCTTATACAATGAGCAGTTCTTC,CASSERGLLYNEQFF
TRBJ1-4,once,13,TRBV2,-,TGTGCCGTGAACCGGGATTCTAATGAAAAACTGTTTTTT,CAVNRDSNEKLFF
TRBJ2-7,-,13,TRBV12-3/TRBV12-4,TRBD1,TGTGCCAGCAGTTACAGGGGTCTCCACGAGCAGTACTTC,CASSYRGLHEQYF
TRBJ1-5,-,14,TRBV2,-,TGTGCCAGCAGCGATCGGCTGGGGGCTCAGCCCCAGCATTTT,CASSDRLGAQPQHF
TRBJ1-3,-,14,TRBV7-8,TRBD1,TGTGCCAGCAGCTTAGGACAGGGTAGAAACACCATATATTTT,CASSLGQGRNTIYF
TRBJ1-2,-,15,TRBV5-4,TRBD1,TGTGCCAGCCGAATAGGGACAGGGTATAACTATGGCTACACCTTC,CASRIGTGYNYGYTF
TRBJ1-4,-,15,TRBV10-3,-,TGTGCCATCAGTGCGGGCTCGGGAGGTCACGAAAAACTGTTTTTT,CAISAGSGGHEKLFF
TRBJ2-7,-,18,TRBV7-2,TRBD2,TGTGCCAGCAGTCCCCCGGGACTAGCCCGATACTCCTCCTACGAGCAGTACTTC,CASSPPGLARYSSYEQYF
TRBJ1-2,-,14,TRBV6-2/TRBV6-3,-,TGTGCCAGCAGTTACTCTGGGAGGGCTGATGGCTACACCTTC,CASSYSGRADGYTF
TRBJ2-3,-,15,TRBV7-3,-,TGTGCCAGCAGCTTAGTCGGAGCGCCCACAGATACGCAGTATTTT,CASSLVGAPTDTQYF
TRBJ1-4,-,15,TRBV28,TRBD1,TGTGCCAGCAGCGCGAGGGGGCCCGGTTTGGAAAAACTGTTTTTT,CASSARGPGLEKLFF
TRBJ1-1,few,14,TRBV6-5,-,TGTGCCAGCAGTTACGCCGGGACACCCAGAGAAGCTTTCTTT,CASSYAGTPREAFF
TRBJ2-1,-,15,TRBV5-4,TRBD1,TGTGCCAGCAGCTTACAGGGGAACTCCTACAATGAGCAGTTCTTC,CASSLQGNSYNEQFF
TRBJ1-4,-,14,TRBV6-5,-,TGTGCCAGCAGTACCGGACAGCAAACGAGAAAACTGTTTTTT,CASSTGQQTRKLFF
TRBJ1-1,-,13,TRBV4-3,-,TGCGCCAGCAGCCTAGGGGAGGGCACTGAAGCTTTCTTT,CASSLGEGTEAFF
TRBJ2-7,-,16,TRBV5-1,TRBD1,TGCGCCAGCAGCCAAGGATCCGGGACAGGAGGCCACGAGCAGTACTTC,CASSQGSGTGGHEQYF
TRBJ2-1,-,16,TRBV7-9,TRBD2,TGTGCCAGCAGCACGAGGACTAGCGGGGGTATGGATGAGCAGTTCTTC,CASSTRTSGGMDEQFF
TRBJ1-1,-,12,TRBV29-1,-,TGCAGCGTTGCCGGGGGGAACACTGAAGCTTTCTTT,CSVAGGNTEAFF
TRBJ1-4,-,14,TRBV6-6,-,TGTGCCAGCAGTTCGACTATTGATGGGGAAAAACTGTTTTTT,CASSSTIDGEKLFF
TRBJ1-5,once,14,TRBV19,-,TGTGCCACCGGACAGACAAATAGCAATCAGCCCCAGCATTTT,CATGQTNSNQPQHF
TRBJ1-2,once,17,TRBV3-1/TRBV3-2,TRBD1,TGTGCCAGCAGCCAAGACCTCCGGGACAGCCAACTCTATGGCTACACCTTC,CASSQDLRDSQLYGYTF
TRBJ2-2,-,15,TRBV11-3,TRBD1,TGTGCCAGCAGCTTAATGGCAGGGGGCACCGGGGAGCTGTTTTTT,CASSLMAGGTGELFF
TRBJ2-1,-,16,TRBV3-1/TRBV3-2,TRBD2,TGTGCCAGCAGATTCCAGGGACAAAGCGGGGGGGGAAAACAGTTCTTC,CASRFQGQSGGGKQFF
TRBJ2-7,-,13,TRBV7-2,-,TGTGCCAGCAGCTTAGGGGGCGTCTACGAGCAGTACTTC,CASSLGGVYEQYF
TRBJ1-4,-,15,TRBV7-2,-,TGTGCCAGCAGCCGTCAGCATGGGGGGAATGAAAAACTGTTTTTT,CASSRQHGGNEKLFF
TRBJ1-2,-,13,TRBV19,-,TGTGCCAGTAGTGTTTCGGACTTAGGTGGCTACACCTTC,CASSVSDLGGYTF
TRBJ2-5,-,14,TRBV6-6,TRBD2,TGTGCCGGATCTAGCGGGGGGGCTTTGGAGACCCAGTACTTC,CAGSSGGALETQYF